Presented here are 20 T cell receptor beta chains from one specimen sequenced in a study of identical twins. TCRdb fed the 5' RACE reads into MiXCR, producing one record per CDR3 protein. The sample holds hundreds of thousands of distinct CDR3 sequences, about a fifth seen once. These sequences were also reported in another study, on yellow fever vaccine responses in identical twins.

The sample comprised CD4+ T cells sorted from blood. All receptors come from a young woman in good health.

V usage is TRBV29-1 and J usage is TRBJ1-4; D is ambiguous. The CDR3 length is 13 residues. The ends were cut back, 7 bases at V and 5 bases at J, with 14 bases in the middle. Looked up from germline, CDR1 is SQVTM and CDR2 is ANQGSEA. The DNA of the CDR3 is TGCAGCGCCACTGCGGGTCGGAATGAAAAACTGTTTTTT. This codes for CSATAGRNEKLFF. Full variable domain (missing parts from reference TRBV29-1 and TRBJ1-4): SAVISQKPSRDICQRGTSLTIQCQVDSQVTMMFWYRQQPGQSLTLIATANQGSEATYESGFVIDKFPISRPNLTFSTLTVSNMSPEDSSIYLCSATAGRNEKLFFGSGTQLSVL.

The count of this clonotype is one. The rearrangement links TRBV7-9 to TRBJ2-1; 9 bases match TRBD2. The CDR3 has 16 amino acids. V shed 0 bases and J 10 bases; nucleotides not matched to a gene: 10. The germline CDR1 and CDR2 sequences are SEHNR and FQNEAQ (reference sequence). The CDR3 region is CASSLARGGRAQEQFF. Here the CDR3 DNA reads TGTGCCAGCAGCTTAGCGCGGGGCGGGAGGGCCCAGGAGCAGTTCTTC.

This clonotype showed up just a few times. The V and J genes are TRBV12-3 or TRBV12-4 and TRBJ2-7; TRBD2 matches at 13 bases. The CDR3 runs 14 residues. V trimming: 2 bases; J trimming: 6 bases; junction bases outside the gene matches: 1. CDR3: CASSLRLAGGEQYF. As DNA, the CDR3 is TGTGCCAGCAGTTTACGACTAGCGGGAGGCGAGCAGTACTTC.

The chain employs TRBV7-8 and TRBJ1-1; no clear D. The V gene lost 5 bases and the J gene lost 7 bases, with 14 bases spanning the gap. CDR1 is SGHVS and CDR2 is FQNEAQ in the germline V gene. The CDR3 consists of 13 residues. CDR3 residues: CASSGVQNLEAFF. The DNA for the CDR3 is TGTGCCAGCAGCGGAGTACAAAACCTTGAAGCTTTCTTT. Full variable domain (outside the CDR3, taken from reference TRBV7-8 and TRBJ1-1): GAGVSQSPRYKVAKRGQDVALRCDPISGHVSLFWYQQALGQGPEFLTYFQNEAQLDKSGLPSDRFFAERPEGSVSTLKIQRTQQEDSAVYLCASSGVQNLEAFFGQGTRLTVV.

This clonotype was seen only a few times. The V call is TRBV11-2, the J call TRBJ1-6, with 7 bases matching TRBD1. V was clipped by 0 bases and J by 9 bases; unmatched bases: 5. The CDR3 loop spans 15 amino acids. The germline V gene has CDR1 SGHAT and CDR2 FQNNGV. CDR3 region: CASSLDLGQFSPLHF. The DNA of the CDR3 is TGTGCCAGCAGCTTAGATCTGGGACAGTTTTCACCCCTCCACTTT.

This clonotype has only a few counts. This chain uses TRBV3-1 with TRBJ2-5; 8 bases map to TRBD1. The CDR3 covers 15 residues. The ends lost 4 bases at V and 0 bases at J; junction bases unmatched: 4. The V gene's germline CDR1 is LGHDT and CDR2 YNNKEL (reference sequence). This CDR3 reads CASSLGTGDQETQYF. DNA of the CDR3: TGTGCCAGCAGCCTCGGGACAGGAGACCAAGAGACCCAGTACTTC.

This chain joins TRBV10-3 and TRBJ2-7; TRBD2 might be the D (5 bases). V lost 4 bases and J lost 6, with 10 bases in between. Germline assignment: CDR1 ENHRY and CDR2 SYGVKD. The CDR3 sequence is 12 residues long. Here the CDR3 reads CAISALGSEQYF. Here the CDR3 DNA reads TGTGCCATCAGTGCCCTGGGGAGCGAGCAGTACTTC.

V is TRBV5-5 and J is TRBJ2-5; 12 bases fit TRBD2. The trim removed 4 bases at V and 5 bases at J, leaving 6 bases unmatched. There are 15 residues in the CDR3. Germline CDR1 is SGHKS and CDR2 is YYEKEE (reference sequence). The CDR3: CASSRTSGIRETQYF. Here the CDR3 DNA reads TGTGCCAGCAGCAGGACTAGCGGGATTCGGGAGACCCAGTACTTC.

CDR3 sequence reads: CSARPGTFPYEQYV. The CDR3 DNA reads as TGCAGTGCTAGACCCGGGACGTTCCCCTACGAGCAGTACGTC. V is TRBV20-1 and J is TRBJ2-7; either TRBD1 or TRBD2 may fit D (5 bases each). Germline assignment: CDR1 DFQATT and CDR2 SNEGSKA (reference sequence). The CDR3 totals 14 residues. V lost 2 bases and J 2 bases, leaving 13 bases between the germline ends.

The rearrangement uses TRBV18 and TRBJ1-2; D is unclear. The CDR3 length is 14 residues. CDR1 and CDR2 from the germline V gene are KGHSH and LQKENI. V lost 3 bases, J lost 4 bases, and 12 bases lay in between. CDR3 residues: CASSPRRGVYGYTF. The CDR3 DNA reads TGTGCCAGCTCACCCCGTCGGGGTGTCTATGGCTACACCTTC.

This clonotype was counted a few times. Given a much more abundant clone one base away, this may be a read error. The chain combines TRBV12-3 or TRBV12-4 with TRBJ2-2, with a weak D call TRBD2 (6 bases). The ends were cut back, 6 bases at V and 2 bases at J, with 10 bases in the middle. This CDR3 has 14 amino acids. The DNA of the CDR3 is TGTGCCAGCAGGTTGGGGGGAAACACCGGGGAGCTGTTTTTT. Protein product: CASRLGGNTGELFF.

V and J are TRBV3-1 and TRBJ2-1, with TRBD2 identical over 12 bases. The J segment lost 0 bases and the V segment lost 10 bases, leaving 16 bases of the junction unmatched. CDR3 size: 19 residues. CDR1 is LGHDT, CDR2 YNNKEL, per germline (reference sequence). The CDR3 DNA follows: TGTGCCACCACCCAAGAGACTAGCGGGAGTTGGAGCTCCTACAATGAGCAGTTCTTC. Protein product: CATTQETSGSWSSYNEQFF.

The J gene is TRBJ2-5, the V gene TRBV11-2, with TRBD1 matching 8 bases. The CDR3 runs to 17 residues. Germline CDR1 SGHAT, CDR2 FQNNGV. With V trimmed by 4 bases and J by 2 bases, 12 bases remained unmatched. In DNA, the CDR3 is TGTGCCAGCAGCTCGAGGACAGGGACCATACCGCAAGAGACCCAGTACTTC. This encodes CASSSRTGTIPQETQYF.

The rearrangement joins TRBV11-2 to TRBJ2-1; D is unresolved. Germline CDR1 SGHAT, CDR2 FQNNGV. Trimming removed 2 bases from V and 6 bases from J, with 11 bases in between. CDR3 length: 14 residues. CDR3 region: CASSLIFRVNEQFF. In DNA, the CDR3 is TGTGCCAGCAGCTTAATTTTCCGGGTCAATGAGCAGTTCTTC.

The chain joins TRBV5-1 to TRBJ2-2, with D hard to call. This CDR3 region has 17 residues. Germline V gene lookup returns CDR1 SGHRS and CDR2 YFSETQ. Deletions cut 4 bases from V and 4 bases from J, with 20 bases between. The CDR3 nucleotides read TGCGCCAGCAGCGCCGTCGGCGACCCAGGAAGCACCGGGGAGCTGTTTTTT. It is translated as CASSAVGDPGSTGELFF.

This clonotype turned up a few times. The chain recombines TRBV10-3 with TRBJ2-1; 10 nucleotides line up with TRBD2. Germline lookup yields CDR1 ENHRY and CDR2 SYGVKD. This CDR3 is built from 16 residues. The trim removed 3 bases at V and 5 bases at J, leaving 7 bases unmatched. CDR3 residues: CAISDQREGRHNEQFF. CDR3 coding DNA: TGTGCCATCAGTGATCAGCGGGAGGGCCGCCACAATGAGCAGTTCTTC.

The chain recombines TRBV6-1 with TRBJ1-1, with a tentative D call TRBD1 (6 bases). From germline, CDR1 is MNHNS and CDR2 SASEGT. CDR3 length: 13 amino acids. V was cut by 8 bases and J by 0 bases, with 10 bases left in between. CDR3 protein: CASRQGLNTEAFF. The CDR3 DNA sequence: TGTGCCAGCCGTCAGGGGCTGAACACTGAAGCTTTCTTT.

The rearrangement joins TRBV29-1 to TRBJ2-3, with no clear D. Germline lookup yields CDR1 SQVTM and CDR2 ANQGSEA. This CDR3 has 14 residues. Trimming stripped 7 bases from V and 0 bases from J, with 14 bases between. CDR3 nucleotide sequence: TGCAGCGGTAAAGTCCACACTAGCACAGATACGCAGTATTTT. It specifies CSGKVHTSTDTQYF.

The chain joins TRBV5-5 to TRBJ2-1; 13 nucleotides match TRBD2. The CDR3 is made up of 16 amino acids. Germline trimming cut 3 bases from V and 9 bases from J; bases unmatched to any gene: 9. Germline V gene sequence: CDR1 SGHKS, CDR2 YYEKEE (reference sequence). DNA of the CDR3: TGTGCCAGCAGCTGGCGACTAGCGGGAGGTGGGGGTGAGCAGTTCTTC. Its protein product is CASSWRLAGGGGEQFF.

This clonotype turned up a few times. V usage is TRBV7-6 and J usage is TRBJ2-5; no definite D call. Germline V gene sequence: CDR1 SGHVS, CDR2 FNYEAQ. V lost 2 bases to trimming and J lost 2 bases, with 9 bases between them. The CDR3 spans 14 residues. CDR3 loop: CASSLLSLQETQYF. CDR3 nucleotides: TGTGCCAGCAGCTTACTGTCATTACAAGAGACCCAGTACTTC. Full variable domain (remainder filled in from reference TRBV7-6 and TRBJ2-5): GAGVSQSPRYKVTKRGQDVALRCDPISGHVSLYWYRQALGQGPEFLTYFNYEAQQDKSGLPNDRFSAERPEGSISTLTIQRTEQRDSAMYRCASSLLSLQETQYFGPGTRLLVL.